This TCR beta chain came from a study of T cells in Graves' hyperthyroidism and ophthalmopathy. What was amplified from RNA transcripts were TCR beta CDR3 regions. During a first-round RT-PCR of the TCR CDR3, the HTBI primer set was used. One entry per CDR3 protein, called by TCRdb with MiXCR from the multiplex PCR reads. Here the sample spans 45,000 to 55,000 distinct CDR3 sequences, about 54% being singletons. The sequenced sample was peripheral blood or thyroid tissue (not recorded which). The clonotype originates from a man between 18 and 29 years old with Graves' hyperthyroidism.

The CDR3 DNA reads TGTGCCAGCAGCACTACCGGGACAGGGGACCCCTATGGCTACACCTTC. It specifies CASSTTGTGDPYGYTF. The gene calls are TRBV7-9 and TRBJ1-2; 10 nucleotides align to TRBD1. Germline trimming cut 5 bases from V and 4 bases from J; bases unmatched to any gene: 10. CDR3 length: 16 residues. The germline V gene encodes CDR1 SEHNR and CDR2 FQNEAQ (reference sequence).